A single sample is the source of the 31 T cell receptor beta chains below, sequenced in a study of T cells after yellow fever vaccination. A single record per CDR3 protein comes from TCRdb applying MiXCR to the 5' RACE reads. The data show 90,000 to 150,000 distinct CDR3 sequences, about 7.2% seen once. Sequencing was performed on CD4+ T cells sorted from PBMCs, taken roughly 45 days after the first yellow fever vaccination. The receptor set was obtained from a man between 18 and 35 years old who received the YFV17D yellow fever vaccine.

The sample holds many counts of this clonotype. V is TRBV28 and J is TRBJ1-1; no definite D call. The CDR3 is made up of 15 amino acids. Germline CDR1 reads MDHEN; CDR2 reads SYDVKM. The germline V and J ends were trimmed by 3 bases and 1 base, with 12 bases remaining between them. The CDR3 is CASSFVGVPNTEAFF. The CDR3 DNA follows: TGTGCCAGCAGTTTCGTTGGGGTCCCGAACACTGAAGCTTTCTTT.

This clonotype was seen ten or more times. V usage is TRBV5-1 and J usage is TRBJ2-2, with D perhaps TRBD1 (6 bases). This CDR3 spans 18 amino acids. V was shortened by 0 bases and J by 0 bases, with 15 bases between the two germline ends. Looked up from germline, CDR1 is SGHRS and CDR2 is YFSETQ. CDR3 loop: CASSLGPLGTTNTGELFF. In nucleotides, the CDR3 is TGCGCCAGCAGCTTGGGGCCTTTAGGGACAACGAACACCGGGGAGCTGTTTTTT.

This clonotype was seen many times. The chain recombines TRBV10-3 with TRBJ2-1; 10 nucleotides align to TRBD2. Germline CDR1 and CDR2: ENHRY and SYGVKD. With V trimmed by 2 bases and J by 5 bases, 9 bases remained unmatched. The CDR3 contains 17 residues. DNA for the CDR3: TGTGCCATCAGTGAGCCTATTCAGCTAGCGGGGGACAATGAGCAGTTCTTC. Protein sequence: CAISEPIQLAGDNEQFF.

This clonotype was seen many times. The V call is TRBV20-1, the J call TRBJ2-3; 10 positions match TRBD2. The CDR3 spans 15 residues. Germline values: CDR1 DFQATT, CDR2 SNEGSKA (reference sequence). V shed 2 bases and J 8 bases; nucleotides not matched to a gene: 10. DNA for the CDR3: TGCAGTGCTAGACCGGGACTAGCGAGCGGTGGTACGCAGTATTTT. The encoded protein is CSARPGLASGGTQYF.

This clonotype was detected ten times or more. The chain links TRBV20-1 to TRBJ2-3, with D hard to call. Deletions cut 5 bases from V and 5 bases from J, with 11 bases between. Germline-derived CDR1 and CDR2 are DFQATT and SNEGSKA (reference sequence). The CDR3 is 12 amino acids. CDR3 protein: CSAPTPGDTQYF. The CDR3 DNA reads as TGCAGTGCTCCTACTCCGGGAGATACGCAGTATTTT.

Many counts were recorded for this clonotype. The gene calls are TRBV5-1 and TRBJ2-7; D possibly uses TRBD1 or TRBD2 (5 bases each). The germline V gene encodes CDR1 SGHRS and CDR2 YFSETQ. V gave up 2 bases and J gave up 5 bases, with 14 bases separating them. This CDR3 is 14 amino acids long. This CDR3 reads CASSFDSGRNEQYF. The CDR3 DNA reads as TGCGCCAGCAGCTTCGACAGCGGCCGGAACGAGCAGTACTTC.

This clonotype has a count of ten or more. The rearrangement joins TRBV7-9 to TRBJ2-7, with TRBD1 as a possible D gene (6 bases). In germline, CDR1 is SEHNR, CDR2 FQNEAQ (reference sequence). There are 14 residues in the CDR3. The ends were cut back, 8 bases at V and 6 bases at J, with 20 bases in the middle. Written as DNA, the CDR3 is TGTGCCAGCGACAACGGACAGATGGGCCTCGAGCAGTACGTC. This translates into CASDNGQMGLEQYV.

To note about this clonotype: A read error is possible here, since a much larger clone lies one base away. The V call is TRBV29-1, the J call TRBJ2-7; D is undetermined. This CDR3 comprises 11 residues. Germline loops: CDR1 SQVTM, CDR2 ANQGSEA. V was shortened by 4 bases and J by 4 bases, with 8 bases between the two germline ends. The CDR3 here is CSVGLMYEQYF. CDR3 coding DNA: TGCAGCGTTGGGCTAATGTACGAGCAGTACTTC.

Ten or more counts support this clonotype. The chain recombines TRBV4-2 with TRBJ1-6, with D perhaps TRBD1 (5 bases). The V gene's germline CDR1 is LGHNA and CDR2 YNFKEQ. The CDR3 extends over 16 amino acids. Deletions cut 3 bases from V and 5 bases from J, with 14 bases between. The CDR3 sequence: CASSQATDRDNSPLHF. The CDR3 DNA reads as TGTGCCAGCAGCCAGGCGACAGACAGAGATAATTCACCCCTCCACTTT.

This clonotype has at least ten counts. DNA for the CDR3: TGTGCCAGCAGTTTCCCGAACACCGGGGAGCTGTTTTTT. Its protein product is CASSFPNTGELFF. The chain links TRBV28 to TRBJ2-2, with no clear D. V dropped 3 bases and J dropped 0 bases, with 2 bases sitting between them. CDR1 and CDR2 (germline): MDHEN, SYDVKM. The CDR3 is 13 residues long. Full variable domain (outside the CDR3, taken from reference TRBV28 and TRBJ2-2): DVKVTQSSRYLVKRTGEKVFLECVQDMDHENMFWYRQDPGLGLRLIYFSYDVKMKEKGDIPEGYSVSREKKERFSLILESASTNQTSMYLCASSFPNTGELFFGEGSRLTVL.

This clonotype was counted only a few times. The V gene is TRBV5-1, the J gene TRBJ2-7; either TRBD1 or TRBD2 may fit D (5 bases each). The CDR3 sequence is 14 residues long. Germline assignment: CDR1 SGHRS and CDR2 YFSETQ. V lost 4 bases and J 4 bases, leaving 15 bases between the germline ends. The CDR3 sequence is CASSPGDRAYEQYF. The CDR3 DNA is TGCGCCAGCAGCCCCGGGGACCGGGCATACGAGCAGTACTTC.

This clonotype showed up many times. This chain links TRBV20-1 with TRBJ1-2; 7 bases are shared with TRBD1. V shed 4 bases, J shed 8 bases, and the junction held 10 bases outside the gene matches. The CDR3 extends over 13 amino acids. CDR1 and CDR2 from the germline V gene are DFQATT and SNEGSKA (reference sequence). The CDR3 DNA follows: TGCAGTGCTAAGATGACAGGGTATCGAGGCTACACCTTC. Its protein is CSAKMTGYRGYTF.

This clonotype was counted at least ten times. This chain uses TRBV4-2 with TRBJ2-5; D unclear. Germline V CDR1 and CDR2: LGHNA, YNFKEQ. CDR3 size: 15 residues. Trimming took off 4 bases at V and 5 bases at J, with 17 bases between the two ends. This CDR3 is CASSLGIPEHETQYF. In DNA form, the CDR3 reads TGTGCCAGCAGCCTCGGTATCCCCGAACATGAGACCCAGTACTTC.

This clonotype was counted a single time. The junction does not match germline at one end; this may be a read error. V is TRBV19 and J is TRBJ2-2, with D perhaps assigned TRBD1 or TRBD2 (5 bases each). This CDR3 spans 16 amino acids. Germline CDR1 LNHDA, CDR2 SQIVND (reference sequence). CDR3 sequence reads: CASIGARAPQTGDLFF. The CDR3 region has the DNA TGTGCCAGTATAGGGGCCAGGGCGCCCCAAACCGGGGATCTGTTTTTT.

The J gene is TRBJ2-2, the V gene TRBV19, with D possibly TRBD1 on 6 matching bases. The V gene lost 5 bases and the J gene lost 2 bases, with 12 bases spanning the gap. Germline V gives CDR1 LNHDA, CDR2 SQIVND (reference sequence). The CDR3 runs 15 residues. The CDR3 sequence is CASSFRGLNTGELFF. The CDR3 DNA reads as TGTGCCAGTAGTTTCAGGGGCCTCAACACCGGGGAGCTGTTTTTT. Looking up the rest from reference TRBV19 and TRBJ2-2 gives the full variable domain: DGGITQSPKYLFRKEGQNVTLSCEQNLNHDAMYWYRQDPGQGLRLIYYSQIVNDFQKGDIAEGYSVSREKKESFPLTVTSAQKNPTAFYLCASSFRGLNTGELFFGEGSRLTVL.

This clonotype was observed at least ten times. The rearrangement links TRBV6-2 or TRBV6-3 to TRBJ2-3, with TRBD1 as a possible D gene (6 bases). Germline V gene data show CDR1 as MNHEY and CDR2 as SVGEGT. The germline V and J ends were trimmed by 6 bases and 5 bases, with 15 bases remaining between them. This CDR3 is built from 14 residues. The DNA for the CDR3 is TGTGCCAGCAGCCCCCTCAGGGGAATAGATACGCAGTATTTT. Amino acids: CASSPLRGIDTQYF.

The table lists this clonotype with many counts. J is TRBJ2-7 and V is TRBV4-1, with 7 bases matching TRBD2. The CDR3 spans 16 residues. V trimming: 2 bases; J trimming: 4 bases; junction bases outside the gene matches: 11. Germline values: CDR1 MGHRA, CDR2 YSYEKL. CDR3 nucleotides: TGCGCCAGCAGCCAATGGGAGGGGATGCCGGCGTACGAGCAGTACTTC. Its protein is CASSQWEGMPAYEQYF.

This clonotype has just a few counts. The chain employs TRBV20-1 and TRBJ1-2, with TRBD1 matching over 11 bases. V shed 2 bases, J shed 6 bases, and the junction held 5 bases outside the gene matches. The CDR3 has 14 residues. Germline V gives CDR1 DFQATT, CDR2 SNEGSKA (reference sequence). CDR3 DNA: TGCAGTGCTAGACGGGACAGGGGGTTAAATGGCTACACCTTC. As protein: CSARRDRGLNGYTF.

In its sample, this clonotype was seen many times. The CDR3 spells CSAPLRTGNEKLFF. DNA of the CDR3: TGCAGTGCGCCACTCCGGACAGGAAATGAAAAACTGTTTTTT. The chain has TRBV20-1 and TRBJ1-4; 7 nucleotides match TRBD1. The CDR3 has 14 residues. With 6 bases clipped from V and 5 bases from J, the junction kept 9 bases outside the gene matches. Germline CDR1 reads DFQATT; CDR2 reads SNEGSKA (reference sequence).

This clonotype has a handful of counts. The chain joins TRBV2 to TRBJ1-4, with 10 positions matching TRBD1. This CDR3 spans 15 amino acids. Germline V gene sequence: CDR1 SNHLY, CDR2 FYNNEI. The ends lost 7 bases at V and 7 bases at J; junction bases unmatched: 9. The CDR3 region has the DNA TGTGCCAGCATCCCGGGACAGGGGCGTCGTGAAAAACTGTTTTTT. Protein: CASIPGQGRREKLFF.

This clonotype was seen many times. J is TRBJ2-5 and V is TRBV9; perhaps TRBD1 as D (6 bases). Trimming shortened V by 3 bases and J by 3 bases, and 9 bases separated the two germline ends. Germline V gene data show CDR1 as SGDLS and CDR2 as YYNGEE. The CDR3 spans 13 residues. DNA of the CDR3: TGTGCCAGCAGCGCCGGACAGAAAGAGACCCAGTACTTC. It encodes CASSAGQKETQYF. Full variable domain (missing parts from reference TRBV9 and TRBJ2-5): DSGVTQTPKHLITATGQRVTLRCSPRSGDLSVYWYQQSLDQGLQFLIQYYNGEERAKGNILERFSAQQFPDLHSELNLSSLELGDSALYFCASSAGQKETQYFGPGTRLLVL.

At least ten counts were recorded for this clonotype. The V gene is TRBV4-2, the J gene TRBJ1-6, with D possibly TRBD1 on 5 matching bases. Germline CDR1 LGHNA, CDR2 YNFKEQ. This CDR3 contains 17 residues. V was clipped by 4 bases and J by 8 bases, with 21 bases between them. The CDR3 is CASSLRVPVTEDSPLHF. CDR3 DNA: TGTGCCAGCAGCCTAAGAGTGCCGGTGACAGAGGATTCACCCCTCCACTTT.

This clonotype has at least ten counts. The chain employs TRBV12-3 or TRBV12-4 and TRBJ1-3; D perhaps matches TRBD1 (5 bases). The length of the CDR3 is 15 residues. Trimming cost V 3 bases and J 3 bases, with 12 bases left between them. The CDR3 sequence: CASSFLQGDGNTIYF. The CDR3 DNA is TGTGCCAGCAGTTTTCTACAAGGGGATGGAAACACCATATATTTT.

This clonotype was counted ten times or more. V usage is TRBV2 and J usage is TRBJ2-7; 7 bases are a match to TRBD2. Per the germline V gene, CDR1 is SNHLY and CDR2 is FYNNEI. The CDR3 length is 16 residues. Trimming removed 7 bases from V and 1 base from J; junction bases left unmatched: 13. CDR3 bases: TGTGCCAGCATCAGATCCGCGCGGGAGTCTTCCTACGAGCAGTACTTC. Translating it yields CASIRSARESSYEQYF.

This clonotype was picked up a small number of times. This chain links TRBV15 with TRBJ2-7, with 11 nucleotides matching TRBD1. The CDR3 contains 13 residues. Looked up from germline, CDR1 is LNHNV and CDR2 is YYDKDF (reference sequence). J lost 10 bases, V lost 5 bases, and 7 bases had no gene match. The CDR3 sequence: CATSSRTGGFQYF. DNA of the CDR3: TGTGCCACCAGCTCCCGGACAGGGGGCTTTCAGTACTTC.

This clonotype was seen repeatedly, ten times or more. The J gene is TRBJ2-3, the V gene TRBV6-1; tentatively, D is TRBD2 (5 bases). The ends were cut back, 6 bases at V and 4 bases at J, with 11 bases in the middle. The CDR3 runs 13 residues. CDR1 and CDR2 from the germline V gene are MNHNS and SASEGT. The CDR3 DNA is TGTGCCAGCAGCGGGGAGTGGGCAGATACGCAGTATTTT. Encoded protein: CASSGEWADTQYF.

The sample holds a few counts of this clonotype. The chain links TRBV20-1 to TRBJ1-1; D might be TRBD1 (6 bases). Between the trimmed V and J ends, which lost 5 bases and 8 bases, there was a span of 21 bases. This CDR3 contains 14 residues. The germline V gene encodes CDR1 DFQATT and CDR2 SNEGSKA (reference sequence). The CDR3: CSASINRVIKEAFF. The CDR3 DNA sequence: TGCAGTGCTTCTATCAACAGGGTTATCAAGGAAGCTTTCTTT.

V is TRBV12-3 or TRBV12-4 and J is TRBJ1-1; 9 bases fit TRBD1. After removal of 5 bases from V and 4 bases from J, the junction contained 5 bases not matched to a gene. CDR3 length equals 14 residues. The CDR3 loop is CASSRQGVFTEAFF. Written as DNA, the CDR3 is TGTGCCAGCAGTCGACAGGGGGTTTTCACTGAAGCTTTCTTT.

This clonotype has ten or more counts. The chain employs TRBV12-3 or TRBV12-4 and TRBJ1-4; 7 bases fit TRBD1. This CDR3 has 14 amino acids. V was pared by 6 bases and J by 7 bases, with 8 bases of the junction left unmatched. The CDR3 region is CASRLTGSGEKLFF. The DNA for the CDR3 is TGTGCCAGCAGGTTGACAGGGAGCGGTGAAAAACTGTTTTTT.

Of note for this clonotype: A single base separates this from a much larger clone, so it may be a read error. The limits of the CDR3 on the DNA are not certain, so only TCRdb's listed CDR3 is given. The chain links TRBV7-8 to TRBJ1-1; the DNA was not compared with TRBD1, the D call given in the table. The CDR3 has 12 amino acids, counting both end residues. Germline V gene lookup returns CDR1 SGHVS and CDR2 FQNEAQ. The CDR3 protein is CACSVDRSEAFF.

The chain uses TRBV5-1 and TRBJ2-5, with D maybe TRBD2 (6 bases). V lost 3 bases to trimming and J lost 7 bases, with 16 bases between them. CDR1 is SGHRS and CDR2 is YFSETQ in the germline V gene. The CDR3 is made up of 14 amino acids. CDR3 coding DNA: TGCGCCAGCAGCTCGGAGGTCGCGGGGCGGACCCAGTACTTC. Protein product: CASSSEVAGRTQYF.